These T cell receptor beta chains were read from a single sample in a study of T cell repertoires in cytomegalovirus infection. TCRdb independently ran MiXCR on the reads; one entry per CDR3 protein. The sample holds some 320,000 distinct CDR3 sequences; around 29% are singletons and the top ten take about 19%. No antigen is known for these receptors. Here the sequenced sample was cultured PBMCs, taken from culture after CMV antigen stimulation. The source is a human donor in good health (CMV status not recorded). Some clones in this sample may be carry-over from other donors' samples. CDR3s include the opening cysteine and the closing phenylalanine or tryptophan. D genes are given only for firm matches. Not every row has a clone size; where given, it reads once, few, many or a size class.

j_call d_call v_call clone_size cdr3_aa cdr3_nt
TRBJ1-2 . TRBV12-3/TRBV12-4 many CASRSLNYGYTF TGTGCCAGCAGGTCCTTAAACTATGGCTACACCTTC
TRBJ1-2 . TRBV6-2/TRBV6-3 . CASSYSNRATYYGYTF TGTGCCAGCAGTTACTCGAACAGAGCGACTTACTATGGCTACACCTTC
TRBJ2-5 TRBD2 TRBV5-1 . CASSPTSGGASRGETQYF TGCGCCAGCAGCCCGACTAGCGGGGGGGCCTCGAGGGGCGAGACCCAGTACTTC
TRBJ1-1 TRBD1 TRBV7-9 few CASSSPRGRAGGGTEAFF TGTGCCAGCAGCTCCCCAAGGGGGCGGGCAGGGGGGGGCACTGAAGCTTTCTTT
TRBJ2-3 TRBD2 TRBV28 . CASSTELAGDHTQYF TGTGCCAGCAGTACCGAACTAGCGGGAGACCATACGCAGTATTTT
TRBJ2-1 TRBD2 TRBV29-1 . CSGSGIPKLAGVYNEQFF TGCAGCGGTAGCGGTATTCCAAAACTAGCGGGAGTTTACAATGAGCAGTTCTTC
TRBJ1-5 . TRBV28 few CASKVSNQPQHF TGTGCCAGCAAGGTTAGCAATCAGCCCCAGCATTTT
TRBJ2-7 . TRBV7-8 many CASRSPGVYEQYF TGTGCCAGCCGGTCCCCCGGGGTCTACGAGCAGTACTTC
TRBJ2-3 TRBD1 TRBV6-4 many CASSPQGGQGADTQYF TGTGCCAGCAGTCCACAAGGGGGACAGGGGGCAGATACGCAGTATTTT
TRBJ1-1 . TRBV29-1 . CSVDRRGTEAFF TGCAGCGTGGATCGGAGGGGAACTGAAGCTTTCTTT
TRBJ1-2 TRBD1 TRBV2 few CASSDREYGYTF TGTGCCAGTTCGGACAGGGAATATGGCTACACCTTC
TRBJ1-1 TRBD1 TRBV6-1 . CASNEGTGGMNTEAFF TGTGCCAGCAATGAAGGGACAGGGGGCATGAACACTGAAGCTTTCTTT
TRBJ1-2 TRBD1 TRBV28 . CASSSDRTNYGYTF TGTGCCAGCAGTTCGGACAGGACAAACTATGGCTACACCTTC
TRBJ2-3 . TRBV7-2 many CASSYNQGDTQYF TGTGCCAGCAGCTACAACCAAGGGGATACGCAGTATTTT
TRBJ1-3 . TRBV18 . CASSFSPGNTIYF TGTGCCAGCTCATTCAGTCCTGGAAACACCATATATTTT
TRBJ1-1 . TRBV12-5 . CASGLANTEAFF TGTGCTAGTGGTTTGGCTAACACTGAAGCTTTCTTT
TRBJ2-2 . TRBV12-3/TRBV12-4 . CASSPSPGRASNTGELFF TGTGCCAGCAGTCCCTCGCCTGGAAGAGCCTCGAACACCGGGGAGCTGTTTTTT
TRBJ1-2 . TRBV5-1 few CASSLVDGLNYGYTF TGCGCCAGCAGCTTGGTGGACGGCCTAAACTATGGCTACACCTTC
TRBJ2-3 . TRBV7-8 few CASSLGLRTDTQYF TGTGCCAGCAGCTTAGGGCTGCGCACAGATACGCAGTATTTT
TRBJ2-7 TRBD2 TRBV7-2 . CASSLSLAGVREQYF TGTGCCAGCAGCCTGAGCCTAGCGGGGGTCCGCGAGCAGTACTTC
TRBJ1-4 TRBD1 TRBV29-1 . CSVLTGDNEKLFF TGCAGCGTACTTACAGGGGACAATGAAAAACTGTTTTTT
TRBJ1-4 . TRBV3-1 . CASSQEVVGEKLFF TGTGCCAGCAGCCAAGAAGTGGTTGGGGAAAAACTGTTTTTT
TRBJ1-1 . TRBV7-2 . CASSSSGYTEAFF TGTGCCAGCAGCTCCTCAGGGTACACTGAAGCTTTCTTT
TRBJ2-7 . TRBV3-1 . CASSQDPGNSYEQYF TGTGCCAGCAGCCAAGATCCAGGGAACTCCTACGAGCAGTACTTC
TRBJ2-1 . TRBV19 many CASSISRGGYNEQFF TGTGCCAGTAGTATATCAAGAGGGGGGTACAATGAGCAGTTCTTC
TRBJ2-7 TRBD2 TRBV9 few CASSGRTSGGIYEQYF TGTGCCAGCAGCGGCCGGACTAGCGGAGGAATCTACGAGCAGTACTTC
TRBJ1-1 . TRBV7-2 many CASSLVPPGVGNTEAFF TGTGCCAGCAGCTTAGTACCACCAGGGGTGGGGAACACTGAAGCTTTCTTT
TRBJ2-2 . TRBV7-2 few CASSLAGFGELFF TGTGCCAGCAGCTTAGCGGGATTCGGGGAGCTGTTTTTT
TRBJ2-2 . TRBV7-6 . CASSLRELFF TGTGCCAGCAGCTTGCGGGAGCTGTTTTTT
TRBJ1-5 TRBD1 TRBV7-3 few CASSGQGEKNNQPQHF TGTGCCAGCAGCGGACAGGGCGAGAAAAACAATCAGCCCCAGCATTTT
TRBJ1-5 TRBD1 TRBV28 few CASSLWGRGDQPQHF TGTGCCAGCAGTTTATGGGGCAGGGGGGATCAGCCCCAGCATTTT
TRBJ1-1 . TRBV11-2 few CASSLLEGRGEAFF TGTGCCAGCAGCTTACTTGAGGGTCGTGGTGAAGCTTTCTTT
TRBJ2-1 . TRBV6-2/TRBV6-3 . CASTRRPDNEQFF TGTGCCAGCACTAGGAGGCCGGACAATGAGCAGTTCTTC